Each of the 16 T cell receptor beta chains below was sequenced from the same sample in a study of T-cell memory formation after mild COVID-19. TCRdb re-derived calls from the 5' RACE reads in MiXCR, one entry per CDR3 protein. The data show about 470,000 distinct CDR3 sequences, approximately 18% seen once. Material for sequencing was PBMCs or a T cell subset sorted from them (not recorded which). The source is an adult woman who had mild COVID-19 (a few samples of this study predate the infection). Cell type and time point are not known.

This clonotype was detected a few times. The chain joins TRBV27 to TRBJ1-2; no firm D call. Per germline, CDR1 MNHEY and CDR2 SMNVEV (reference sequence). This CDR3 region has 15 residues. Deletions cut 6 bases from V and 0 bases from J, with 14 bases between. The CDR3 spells CASSLRRGTNYGYTF. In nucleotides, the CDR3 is TGTGCCAGCAGCCTTCGACGGGGTACTAACTATGGCTACACCTTC.

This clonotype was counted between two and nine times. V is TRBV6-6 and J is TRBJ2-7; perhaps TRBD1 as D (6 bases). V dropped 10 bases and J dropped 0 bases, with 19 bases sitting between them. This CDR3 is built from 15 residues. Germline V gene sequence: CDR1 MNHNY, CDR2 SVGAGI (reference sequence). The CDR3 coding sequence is TGTGCCACCAGATTGGACAGACAGAGCTCCTACGAGCAGTACTTC. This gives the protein CATRLDRQSSYEQYF.

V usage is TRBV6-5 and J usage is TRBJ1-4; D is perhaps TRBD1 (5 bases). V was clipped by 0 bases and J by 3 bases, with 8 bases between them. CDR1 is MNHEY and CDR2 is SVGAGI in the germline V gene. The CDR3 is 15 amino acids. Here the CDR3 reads CASSYSGGANEKLFF. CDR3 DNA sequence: TGTGCCAGCAGTTACTCGGGGGGAGCTAATGAAAAACTGTTTTTT.

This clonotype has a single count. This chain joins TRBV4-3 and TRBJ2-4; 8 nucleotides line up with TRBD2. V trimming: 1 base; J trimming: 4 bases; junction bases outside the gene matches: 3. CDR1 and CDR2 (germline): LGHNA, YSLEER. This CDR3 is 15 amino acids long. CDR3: CASSQGLARKNIQYF. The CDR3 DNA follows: TGCGCCAGCAGCCAAGGACTAGCGCGTAAAAACATTCAGTACTTC.

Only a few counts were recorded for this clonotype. Here the CDR3 reads CASSLLGGPKLFF. The CDR3 coding sequence is TGTGCCAGCAGCTTATTAGGTGGACCGAAGCTGTTTTTT. J is TRBJ2-2 and V is TRBV7-9; no definite D call. In germline, CDR1 is SEHNR, CDR2 FQNEAQ (reference sequence). The CDR3 covers 13 residues. Trimming pared 2 bases from V and 12 bases from J, leaving 13 bases between.

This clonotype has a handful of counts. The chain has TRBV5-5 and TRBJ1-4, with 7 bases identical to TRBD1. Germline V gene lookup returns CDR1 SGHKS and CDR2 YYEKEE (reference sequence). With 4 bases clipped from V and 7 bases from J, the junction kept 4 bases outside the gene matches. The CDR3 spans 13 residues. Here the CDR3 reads CASSLTGIEKLFF. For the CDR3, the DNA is TGTGCCAGCAGCCTGACAGGGATTGAAAAACTGTTTTTT.

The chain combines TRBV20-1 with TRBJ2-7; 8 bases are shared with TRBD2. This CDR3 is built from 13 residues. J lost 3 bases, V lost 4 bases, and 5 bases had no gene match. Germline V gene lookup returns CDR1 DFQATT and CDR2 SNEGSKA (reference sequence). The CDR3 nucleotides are TGCAGTGCTACCAGCGGGAGCTTCTACGAGCAGTACTTC. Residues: CSATSGSFYEQYF.

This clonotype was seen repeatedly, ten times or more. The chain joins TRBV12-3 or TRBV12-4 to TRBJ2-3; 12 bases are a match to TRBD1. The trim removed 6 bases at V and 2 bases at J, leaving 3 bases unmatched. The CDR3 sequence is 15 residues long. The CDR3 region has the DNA TGTGCCAGCAGAACGGGACAGGGGGCCACAGATACGCAGTATTTT. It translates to CASRTGQGATDTQYF.

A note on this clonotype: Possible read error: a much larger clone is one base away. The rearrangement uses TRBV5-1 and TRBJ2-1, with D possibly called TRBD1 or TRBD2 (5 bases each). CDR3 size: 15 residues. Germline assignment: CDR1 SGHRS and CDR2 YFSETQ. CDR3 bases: TGCGCCATCAGCCGAGAGGGGTCCTCCTACAATGAGCAGTTCTTC. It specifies CAISREGSSYNEQFF. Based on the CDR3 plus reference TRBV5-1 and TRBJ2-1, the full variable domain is KAGVTQTPRYLIKTRGQQVTLSCSPISGHRSVSWYQQTPGQGLQFLFEYFSETQRNKGNFPGRFSGRQFSNSRSEMNVSTLELGDSALYLCAISREGSSYNEQFFGPGTRLTVL.

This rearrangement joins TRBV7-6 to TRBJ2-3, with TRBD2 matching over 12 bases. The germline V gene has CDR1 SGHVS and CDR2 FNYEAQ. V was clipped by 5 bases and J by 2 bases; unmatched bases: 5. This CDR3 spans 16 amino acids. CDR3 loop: CASSPGLAGPTDTQYF. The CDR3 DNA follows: TGTGCCAGCAGCCCTGGACTAGCGGGACCCACAGATACGCAGTATTTT.

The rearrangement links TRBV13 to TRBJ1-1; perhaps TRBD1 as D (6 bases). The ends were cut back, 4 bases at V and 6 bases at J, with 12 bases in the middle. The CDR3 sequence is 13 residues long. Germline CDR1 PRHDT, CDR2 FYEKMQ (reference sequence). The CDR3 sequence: CASSSRGWAEAFF. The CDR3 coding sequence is TGTGCCAGCAGCTCCAGGGGTTGGGCTGAAGCTTTCTTT.

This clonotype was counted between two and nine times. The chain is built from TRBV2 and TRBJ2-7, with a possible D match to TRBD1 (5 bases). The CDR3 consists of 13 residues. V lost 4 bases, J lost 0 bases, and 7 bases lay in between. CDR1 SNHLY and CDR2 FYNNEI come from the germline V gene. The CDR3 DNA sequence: TGTGCCAGCAGTGGGACATTCTCCTACGAGCAGTACTTC. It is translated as CASSGTFSYEQYF.

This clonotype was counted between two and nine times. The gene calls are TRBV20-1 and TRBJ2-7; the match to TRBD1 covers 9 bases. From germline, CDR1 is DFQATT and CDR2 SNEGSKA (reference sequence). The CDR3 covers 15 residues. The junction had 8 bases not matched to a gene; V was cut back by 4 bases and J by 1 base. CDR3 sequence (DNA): TGCAGTGCTAATATAAGGGACAGGGCGTCCTACGAGCAGTACTTC. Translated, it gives CSANIRDRASYEQYF.

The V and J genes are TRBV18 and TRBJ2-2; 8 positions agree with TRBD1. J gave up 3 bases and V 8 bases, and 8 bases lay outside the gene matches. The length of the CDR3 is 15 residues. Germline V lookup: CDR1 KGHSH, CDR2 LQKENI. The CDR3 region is CASTPGQEHTGELFF. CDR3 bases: TGTGCCAGCACCCCGGGACAGGAGCACACCGGGGAGCTGTTTTTT.

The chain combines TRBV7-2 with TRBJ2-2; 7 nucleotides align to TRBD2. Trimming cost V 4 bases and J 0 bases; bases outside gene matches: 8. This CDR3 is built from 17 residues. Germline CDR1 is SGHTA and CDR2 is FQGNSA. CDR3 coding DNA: TGTGCCAGCAGCTCCCACCGGACTAGGTCGAACACCGGGGAGCTGTTTTTT. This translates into CASSSHRTRSNTGELFF.

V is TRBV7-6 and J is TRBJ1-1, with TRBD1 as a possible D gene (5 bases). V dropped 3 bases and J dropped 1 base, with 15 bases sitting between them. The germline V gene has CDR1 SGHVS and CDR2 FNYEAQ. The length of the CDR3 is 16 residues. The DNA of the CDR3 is TGTGCCAGCAGCTTCACGGGAGGTAGGGGGAACACTGAAGCTTTCTTT. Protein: CASSFTGGRGNTEAFF.